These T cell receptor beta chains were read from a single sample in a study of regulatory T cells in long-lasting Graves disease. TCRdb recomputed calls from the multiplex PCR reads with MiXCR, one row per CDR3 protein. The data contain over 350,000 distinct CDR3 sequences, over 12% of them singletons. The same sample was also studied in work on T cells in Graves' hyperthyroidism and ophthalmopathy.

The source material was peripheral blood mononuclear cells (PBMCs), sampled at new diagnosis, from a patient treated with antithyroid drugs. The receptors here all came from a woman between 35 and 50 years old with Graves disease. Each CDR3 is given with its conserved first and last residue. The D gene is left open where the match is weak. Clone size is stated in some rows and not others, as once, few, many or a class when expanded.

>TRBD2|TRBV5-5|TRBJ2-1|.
CASMGLAGGPFYNEQFF
TGTGCCAGCATGGGACTAGCGGGAGGGCCCTTCTACAATGAGCAGTTCTTC
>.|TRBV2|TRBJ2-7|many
CASRNRGGTYF
TGTGCCAGCAGGAACCGAGGGGGGACGTACTTC
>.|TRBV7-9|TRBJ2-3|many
CASAYTGSPDTQYF
TGTGCCAGCGCCTATACAGGGAGCCCAGATACGCAGTATTTT
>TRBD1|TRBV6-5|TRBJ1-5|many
CASSFRTGGGPQHF
TGTGCCAGCAGTTTCAGGACAGGGGGTGGACCCCAGCATTTT
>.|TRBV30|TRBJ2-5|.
CAWSVRVQETQYF
TGTGCCTGGAGTGTACGGGTGCAAGAGACCCAGTACTTC
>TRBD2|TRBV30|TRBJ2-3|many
CAWSVSSGHTDTQYF
TGTGCCTGGAGTGTATCTAGCGGGCACACAGATACGCAGTATTTT
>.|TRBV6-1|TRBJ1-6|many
CASQISYNSPLHF
TGTGCCAGCCAGATAAGCTATAATTCACCCCTCCACTTT
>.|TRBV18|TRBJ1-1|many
CASSPAQNTEAFF
TGTGCCAGCTCACCCGCACAGAACACTGAAGCTTTCTTT
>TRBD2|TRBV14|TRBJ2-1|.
CASSSTSGRGNEQFF
TGTGCCAGCAGCTCGACTAGCGGGAGGGGTAATGAGCAGTTCTTC
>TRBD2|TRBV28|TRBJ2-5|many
CASSLGRERRETQYF
TGTGCCAGCAGTTTGGGGCGGGAGAGGCGGGAGACCCAGTACTTC
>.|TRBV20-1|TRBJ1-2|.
CSTARAGGTRNYGYTF
TGCAGTACCGCGCGAGCGGGGGGTACTCGAAACTATGGCTACACCTTC
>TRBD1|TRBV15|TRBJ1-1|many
CATSRASTGMNTEAFF
TGTGCCACCAGCAGAGCCTCGACAGGGATGAACACTGAAGCTTTCTTT
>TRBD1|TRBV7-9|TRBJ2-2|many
CASSSIAGTGANTGELFF
TGTGCCAGCAGTTCGATTGCAGGGACAGGGGCGAACACCGGGGAGCTGTTTTTT
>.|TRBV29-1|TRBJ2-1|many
CSVAGGFESSRPPVNEQFF
TGCAGCGTTGCGGGCGGGTTTGAATCATCCCGGCCTCCGGTGAATGAGCAGTTCTTC
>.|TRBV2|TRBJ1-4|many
CASSDEKLFF
TGTGCCAGCAGTGATGAAAAACTGTTTTTT
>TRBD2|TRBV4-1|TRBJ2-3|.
CASSPLQNTGSGSPDTQYF
TGCGCCAGCAGCCCACTTCAAAATACGGGGAGCGGGAGTCCAGATACGCAGTATTTT
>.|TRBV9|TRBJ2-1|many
CASSKGQTTNEQFF
TGTGCCAGCTCTAAAGGACAGACCACCAATGAGCAGTTCTTC
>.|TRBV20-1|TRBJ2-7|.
CSADGDSKAPYERYF
TGCAGTGCAGACGGGGACTCTAAAGCCCCTTACGAGCGGTACTTC
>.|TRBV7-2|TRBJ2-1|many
CASSPFPLGNEQFF
TGTGCCAGCAGCCCCTTCCCGCTGGGTAATGAGCAGTTCTTC
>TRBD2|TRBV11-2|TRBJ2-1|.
CASSKRTSGRNYNEQFF
TGTGCCAGCAGCAAACGGACTAGCGGGAGGAACTACAATGAGCAGTTCTTC
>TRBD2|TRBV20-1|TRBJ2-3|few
CSASGRALSWTDTQYF
TGCAGTGCTAGCGGGAGGGCCCTGTCATGGACAGATACGCAGTATTTT
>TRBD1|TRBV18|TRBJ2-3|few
CASSLLDRESDTQYF
TGTGCCAGCTCACTCCTTGACAGGGAATCAGATACGCAGTATTTT
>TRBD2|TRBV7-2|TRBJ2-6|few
CASSFTSGAHSGANVLTF
TGTGCCAGCAGCTTTACTAGCGGGGCCCACTCTGGGGCCAACGTCCTGACTTTC
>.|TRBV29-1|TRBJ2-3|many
CSAGSDTQYF
TGCAGCGCTGGGTCAGATACGCAGTATTTT
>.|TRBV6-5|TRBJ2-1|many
CASSYRQSYNEQFF
TGTGCCAGCAGTTACCGACAGTCCTACAATGAGCAGTTCTTC
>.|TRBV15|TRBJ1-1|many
CATSREANTEAFF
TGTGCCACCAGCAGAGAGGCGAACACTGAAGCTTTCTTT
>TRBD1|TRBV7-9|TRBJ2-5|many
CASSPQTGGGETQYF
TGTGCCAGCAGCCCACAGACAGGGGGAGGAGAGACCCAGTACTTC
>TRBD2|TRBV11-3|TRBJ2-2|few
CASSLAVLFFREGAGDLNTGELFF
TGTGCCAGCAGCTTAGCGGTGTTATTTTTCCGTGAAGGAGCGGGAGACTTGAACACCGGGGAGCTGTTTTTT
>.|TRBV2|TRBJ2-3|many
CASSAGLLLSTDTQYF
TGTGCCAGCAGTGCCGGACTACTCCTTAGCACAGATACGCAGTATTTT
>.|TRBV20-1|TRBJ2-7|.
CSASGGRGDSYEQYF
TGCAGTGCTAGTGGAGGACGGGGAGACTCCTACGAGCAGTACTTC
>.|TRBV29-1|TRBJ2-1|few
CSVESSGYEQFF
TGCAGCGTTGAATCCTCTGGTTATGAGCAGTTCTTC
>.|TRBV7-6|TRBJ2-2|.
CASSLKDYLNTGELFF
TGTGCCAGCAGCTTAAAGGACTACCTGAACACCGGGGAGCTGTTTTTT
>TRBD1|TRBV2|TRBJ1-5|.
CASTTGQGLAPQHF
TGTGCCAGCACTACCGGACAGGGATTGGCGCCCCAGCATTTT
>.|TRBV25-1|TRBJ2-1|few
CASSDVNEQFF
TGTGCCAGCAGTGACGTGAATGAGCAGTTCTTC
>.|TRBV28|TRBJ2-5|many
CASTTKGGPETQYF
TGTGCCAGCACCACCAAGGGGGGTCCAGAGACCCAGTACTTC
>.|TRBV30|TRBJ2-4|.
CAWSVSGSHAKNIQYF
TGTGCCTGGAGTGTATCCGGGAGCCACGCCAAAAACATTCAGTACTTC
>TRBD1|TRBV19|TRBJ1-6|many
CASSRTGENSPLHF
TGTGCCAGTAGCAGGACAGGGGAAAATTCACCCCTCCACTTT
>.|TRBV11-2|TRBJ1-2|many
CASSLEIGIYGYTF
TGTGCCAGCAGCTTAGAAATAGGGATCTATGGCTACACCTTC
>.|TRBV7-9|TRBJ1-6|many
CASSFDSGVSPLHF
TGTGCCAGCAGCTTCGATTCGGGGGTCTCACCCCTCCACTTT
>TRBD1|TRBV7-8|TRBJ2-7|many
CASSLSGTGVEQYF
TGTGCCAGCAGCTTGTCCGGGACAGGGGTCGAGCAGTACTTC
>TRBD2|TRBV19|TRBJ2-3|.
CASSMVPGTSGSTDTQYF
TGTGCCAGTAGTATGGTGCCCGGGACTAGCGGGAGCACAGATACGCAGTATTTT
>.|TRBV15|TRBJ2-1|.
CATSRDLSNSYNEQFF
TGTGCCACCAGCAGAGATTTGAGCAACTCCTACAATGAGCAGTTCTTC
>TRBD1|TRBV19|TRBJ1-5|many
CASRTTGDSNQPQHF
TGTGCCAGCAGAACCACAGGGGATAGCAATCAGCCCCAGCATTTT
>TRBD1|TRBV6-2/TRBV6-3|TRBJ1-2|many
CASSAQTGEYGYTF
TGTGCCAGCAGTGCCCAGACAGGGGAGTATGGCTACACCTTC
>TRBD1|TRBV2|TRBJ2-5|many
CASRPDRARFQETQYF
TGTGCCAGCAGACCCGACAGGGCGAGATTCCAAGAGACCCAGTACTTC
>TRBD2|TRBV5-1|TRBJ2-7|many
CASSLAGTSGRSKQYF
TGCGCCAGCAGCCTTGCCGGGACTAGCGGGAGAAGTAAGCAGTACTTC
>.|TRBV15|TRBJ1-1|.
CATQTGRETEAFF
TGTGCCACTCAGACAGGCCGGGAAACTGAAGCTTTCTTT